The 25 T cell receptor beta chains given below trace back to one sample, sequenced in a study of blood T cell repertoires in COVID-19. Clones were read by immunoSEQ multiplex PCR, and TCRdb kept only the in-frame ones, dropping some. The table shows 250,000 to 400,000 clones, with about nine tenths occurring only once. The sequenced sample was peripheral blood. These TCRs come from a woman aged 25-40 years with COVID-19, enrolled during active disease.

For this clone: This same CDR3 is encoded by further DNA sequences in the sample. The chain recombines TRBV11-3 with TRBJ1-5; no definite D call. The CDR3 spans 13 residues. The V gene lost 4 bases and the J gene lost 0 bases, with 4 bases spanning the gap. Germline V gene lookup returns CDR1 SGHNT and CDR2 YENEEA. The CDR3: CASSSGSNQPQHF. CDR3 nucleotide sequence: TGTGCCAGCAGCTCAGGTAGCAATCAGCCCCAGCATTTT.

The chain has TRBV19 and TRBJ2-6, with D tentatively TRBD2 (5 bases). Germline loops: CDR1 LNHDA, CDR2 SQIVND (reference sequence). V lost 3 bases and J lost 2, with 14 bases in between. This CDR3 is 17 amino acids long. CDR3 region: CASSMGRIPTGANVLTF. The CDR3 DNA follows: TGTGCCAGTAGTATGGGGAGAATACCTACTGGGGCCAACGTCCTGACTTTC.

J is TRBJ1-5 and V is TRBV6-6; 7 bases align to TRBD1. With V trimmed by 6 bases and J by 2 bases, 4 bases remained unmatched. CDR1 is MNHNY and CDR2 is SVGAGI in the germline V gene (reference sequence). This CDR3 region has 14 residues. The CDR3 reads CASSKGQRNQPQHF. The CDR3 nucleotides read TGTGCCAGCAGCAAGGGACAGCGCAATCAGCCCCAGCATTTT.

This chain connects TRBV29-1 to TRBJ1-2, with TRBD1 matching 8 bases. This CDR3 spans 14 amino acids. Germline assignment: CDR1 SQVTM and CDR2 ANQGSEA. V dropped 5 bases and J dropped 0; count of bases not matched to a gene: 5. The CDR3 loop is CSVSRTGPNYGYTF. CDR3 bases: TGCAGCGTTTCACGGACAGGGCCTAACTATGGCTACACCTTC.

V is TRBV5-4 and J is TRBJ2-3; 8 bases agree with TRBD2. This CDR3 is 16 amino acids long. After removal of 2 bases from V and 2 bases from J, the junction contained 7 bases not matched to a gene. The germline V gene has CDR1 SGHNT and CDR2 YYREEE (reference sequence). CDR3: CASSLSGGGITDTQYF. DNA of the CDR3: TGTGCCAGCAGCTTATCGGGCGGGGGGATCACAGATACGCAGTATTTT.

The genes are TRBV7-2 and TRBJ1-2; TRBD1 agrees at 9 bases. Germline CDR1 is SGHTA and CDR2 is FQGNSA. V was pared by 3 bases and J by 1 base, with 3 bases of the junction left unmatched. This CDR3 region has 15 residues. The chain's CDR3 is CASSLGQGINYGYTF. The DNA of the CDR3 is TGTGCCAGCAGCTTGGGACAGGGCATTAACTATGGCTACACCTTC. Combining the CDR3 with reference TRBV7-2 and TRBJ1-2 gives the whole variable domain GAGVSQSPSNKVTEKGKDVELRCDPISGHTALYWYRQSLGQGLEFLIYFQGNSAPDKSGLPSDRFSAERTGGSVSTLTIQRTQQEDSAVYLCASSLGQGINYGYTFGSGTRLTVV.

The chain links TRBV7-2 to TRBJ2-1; 7 bases are a match to TRBD2. Trimming removed 2 bases from V and 1 base from J; junction bases left unmatched: 2. The CDR3 runs 15 residues. Germline lookup yields CDR1 SGHTA and CDR2 FQGNSA. DNA for the CDR3: TGTGCCAGCAGCTTACGACTAGCTTCCTACAATGAGCAGTTCTTC. This translates into CASSLRLASYNEQFF.

The rearrangement uses TRBV7-9 and TRBJ2-2; TRBD1 agrees at 7 bases. Germline V gene sequence: CDR1 SEHNR, CDR2 FQNEAQ (reference sequence). Trimming cost V 5 bases and J 8 bases; bases outside gene matches: 11. The CDR3 length is 15 residues. CDR3 DNA: TGTGCCAGCAGCCAGGGGGACCGCCTTTCAGGGGAGCTGTTTTTT. The encoded protein is CASSQGDRLSGELFF.

The rearrangement links TRBV5-8 to TRBJ1-5; D is uncertain. V was clipped by 2 bases and J by 3 bases, with 9 bases between them. The CDR3 runs to 14 residues. Germline CDR1 is SGHTS and CDR2 is YDEGEE. CDR3 nucleotides: TGTGCCAGCAGCTTCGGGATGCCCAATCAGCCCCAGCATTTT. This encodes CASSFGMPNQPQHF.

The rearrangement links TRBV7-6 to TRBJ2-1, with unresolved D. V was clipped by 6 bases and J by 5 bases, with 5 bases between them. Germline loops: CDR1 SGHVS, CDR2 FNYEAQ. The CDR3 extends over 11 amino acids. As DNA, the CDR3 is TGTGCCAGCAGGGGCAACAATGAGCAGTTCTTC. Translation gives CASRGNNEQFF.

About this clone: Other DNA sequences in this specimen translate into the identical CDR3. This chain joins TRBV11-2 and TRBJ1-1; D is ambiguous. The CDR3 is 13 residues long. The V gene lost 0 bases and the J gene lost 5 bases, with 7 bases spanning the gap. Germline V gene sequence: CDR1 SGHAT, CDR2 FQNNGV. For the CDR3, the DNA is TGTGCCAGCAGCTTAGATCGGGGTACTGAAGCTTTCTTT. Translation: CASSLDRGTEAFF.

In its sample, this clone was seen once. CDR3 region: CASSLRGAFTDTQYF. CDR3 nucleotide sequence: TGTGCCAGCAGCTTACGGGGGGCCTTCACAGATACGCAGTATTTT. The genes are TRBV7-2 and TRBJ2-3; D is possibly TRBD2 (7 bases). This CDR3 comprises 15 residues. CDR1 SGHTA and CDR2 FQGNSA come from the germline V gene. Between the trimmed V and J ends, which lost 2 bases and 2 bases, there was a span of 11 bases.

This chain joins TRBV18 and TRBJ1-3; possible D gene TRBD1, 6 bases. The ends were cut back, 4 bases at V and 2 bases at J, with 18 bases in the middle. CDR1 and CDR2 (germline): KGHSH, LQKENI. The CDR3 is made up of 17 amino acids. The DNA of the CDR3 is TGTGCCAGCTCACAACTGACAGGTTCAGGAGCTGGAAACACCATATATTTT. It is translated as CASSQLTGSGAGNTIYF.

The chain carries TRBV21-1 and TRBJ2-5; TRBD2, the table's D call, lacks a check against the DNA. TRBV21-1 is annotated as a pseudogene. CDR3 length: 15 residues. The CDR3 protein is CASGGLAGAQETQYF. Here the CDR3 DNA reads TGTGCCAGCGGAGGACTAGCGGGGGCCCAAGAGACCCAGTACTTC.

This chain joins TRBV6-5 and TRBJ2-3, with a possible D match to TRBD2 (6 bases). Germline CDR1 MNHEY, CDR2 SVGAGI. Trimming cost V 0 bases and J 2 bases, with 12 bases left between them. The CDR3 runs 16 residues. CDR3 in amino acids: CASSYSGGTVTDTQYF. The CDR3 bases are TGTGCCAGCAGTTACTCGGGAGGTACCGTCACAGATACGCAGTATTTT.

This chain joins TRBV7-9 and TRBJ2-7; tentative D call: TRBD2 (6 bases). The germline gives CDR1 SEHNR, CDR2 FQNEAQ (reference sequence). This CDR3 is 14 amino acids long. The V and J ends lost 1 base and 0 bases respectively, with 7 bases between them. The CDR3 here is CASSLGGDSYEQYF. In DNA form, the CDR3 reads TGTGCCAGCAGCTTAGGCGGGGACTCCTACGAGCAGTACTTC.

This clone was counted a few times. The chain recombines TRBV12-3 or TRBV12-4 with TRBJ1-1; D call uncertain. Trimming stripped 8 bases from V and 4 bases from J, with 14 bases between. The CDR3 is 13 residues long. This CDR3 reads CASGDVPGTEAFF. The DNA for the CDR3 is TGTGCCAGCGGAGACGTCCCGGGCACTGAAGCTTTCTTT.

The genes are TRBV4-3 and TRBJ1-2; 11 nucleotides agree with TRBD1. Germline V gene data show CDR1 as LGHNA and CDR2 as YSLEER. The V segment lost 0 bases and the J segment 4 bases; nucleotides outside the gene matches: 7. The CDR3 consists of 17 residues. CDR3 loop: CASSQDRGTGGIYGYTF. CDR3 DNA: TGCGCCAGCAGCCAAGATAGGGGGACAGGGGGTATCTATGGCTACACCTTC.

V usage is TRBV6-5 and J usage is TRBJ2-6, with TRBD1 identical over 7 bases. The CDR3 length is 16 residues. Germline CDR1 is MNHEY and CDR2 is SVGAGI. V was clipped by 4 bases and J by 0 bases; unmatched bases: 3. The CDR3 sequence is CASSSTGFSGANVLTF. The CDR3, as DNA: TGTGCCAGCAGTTCGACAGGGTTCTCTGGGGCCAACGTCCTGACTTTC.

The J gene is TRBJ1-4, the V gene TRBV18; 7 bases are shared with TRBD1. V shed 2 bases, J shed 9 bases, and the junction held 9 bases outside the gene matches. The germline V gene encodes CDR1 KGHSH and CDR2 LQKENI. CDR3 length: 15 residues. This chain's CDR3 is CASSPETGTFQKLFF. CDR3 sequence (DNA): TGTGCCAGCTCACCAGAGACAGGGACCTTTCAAAAACTGTTTTTT.

Only a few counts were recorded for this clone. The chain joins TRBV18 to TRBJ1-3; 9 bases are a match to TRBD1. The CDR3 is 16 amino acids. Germline loops: CDR1 KGHSH, CDR2 LQKENI. J gave up 2 bases and V 3 bases, and 5 bases lay outside the gene matches. The CDR3 DNA reads TGTGCCAGCTCACCGAAACAGGGGGCTCCTGGAAACACCATATATTTT. Protein product: CASSPKQGAPGNTIYF.

CDR3 coding DNA: TGTGCCTCCGATGACGGGGGGCTTGGGTCAGATACGCAGTATTTT. It yields the protein CASDDGGLGSDTQYF. The gene calls are TRBV3-1 (or the pseudogene TRBV3-2) and TRBJ2-3; tentative D call: TRBD2 (7 bases). The V and J ends lost 11 bases and 4 bases respectively, with 22 bases between them. CDR1 and CDR2 (germline): LGHDT, YNNKEL (reference sequence). This CDR3 contains 15 residues.

The V gene is TRBV2, the J gene TRBJ1-6; 8 bases fit TRBD1. The CDR3 is 19 residues long. Germline values: CDR1 SNHLY, CDR2 FYNNEI. The V and J ends lost 0 bases and 8 bases, in that order; junction bases with no gene match: 15. This CDR3 reads CASSEAWQGATYVDSPLHF. The CDR3 coding sequence is TGTGCCAGCAGTGAAGCGTGGCAGGGGGCTACGTATGTTGATTCACCCCTCCACTTT.

This chain connects TRBV10-3 to TRBJ1-1; the match to TRBD1 covers 9 bases. Germline loops: CDR1 ENHRY, CDR2 SYGVKD. This CDR3 comprises 11 residues. J gave up 8 bases and V 8 bases, and 3 bases lay outside the gene matches. This CDR3 reads CAIGQGNEAFF. The CDR3 DNA is TGTGCCATCGGACAGGGGAACGAAGCTTTCTTT.

J is TRBJ2-7 and V is TRBV7-8; tentatively, D is TRBD2 (5 bases). Trimming pared 1 base from V and 4 bases from J, leaving 8 bases between. The CDR3 has 13 residues. Germline V gene data show CDR1 as SGHVS and CDR2 as FQNEAQ. CDR3 loop: CASSLGEGYEQYV. The CDR3 DNA reads TGTGCCAGCAGCTTAGGAGAGGGATACGAGCAGTACGTC.